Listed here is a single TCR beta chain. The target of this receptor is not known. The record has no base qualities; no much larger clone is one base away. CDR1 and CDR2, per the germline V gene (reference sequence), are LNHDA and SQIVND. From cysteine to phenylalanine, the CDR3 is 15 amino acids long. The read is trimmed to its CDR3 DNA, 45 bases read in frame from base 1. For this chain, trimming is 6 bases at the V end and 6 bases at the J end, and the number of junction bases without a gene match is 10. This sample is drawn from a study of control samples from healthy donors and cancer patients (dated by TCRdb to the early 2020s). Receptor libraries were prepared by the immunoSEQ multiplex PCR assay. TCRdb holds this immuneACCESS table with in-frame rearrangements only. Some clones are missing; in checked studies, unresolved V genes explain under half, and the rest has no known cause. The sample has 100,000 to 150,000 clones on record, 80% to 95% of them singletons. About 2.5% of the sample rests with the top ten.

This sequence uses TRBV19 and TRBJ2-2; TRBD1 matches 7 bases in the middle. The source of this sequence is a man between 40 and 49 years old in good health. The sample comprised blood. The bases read TGTGCCAGTAGGACCCTGAAGGGGGCGGCCGGGGAGCTGTTTTTT. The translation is CASRTLKGAAGELFF.